The 21 T cell receptor beta chains below come from one sample, sequenced in a study of blood T cell repertoires in COVID-19. Using immunoSEQ multiplex PCR, the repertoire was profiled, and TCRdb retains in-frame clones only, with some absent. The data show 250,000 to 300,000 clones, about 80% seen once. What was sequenced was PBMCs or T cells enriched from blood (not recorded which). These TCRs come from a man in his fifties or sixties who had recovered from COVID-19.

V usage is TRBV19 and J usage is TRBJ1-4; 10 nucleotides line up with TRBD1. J gave up 1 base and V 3 bases, and 8 bases lay outside the gene matches. There are 18 residues in the CDR3. In germline, CDR1 is LNHDA, CDR2 SQIVND (reference sequence). CDR3 nucleotides: TGTGCCAGTAGTATCTGGGGACAGGGGCTAGGAACTAATGAAAAACTGTTTTTT. Translation: CASSIWGQGLGTNEKLFF.

This chain uses TRBV18 with TRBJ2-7, with TRBD1 matching over 8 bases. The CDR3 is 15 residues long. The V and J ends lost 3 bases and 4 bases, in that order; junction bases with no gene match: 8. In germline, CDR1 is KGHSH, CDR2 LQKENI. DNA for the CDR3: TGTGCCAGCTCACCGTCCCCAGGGGGCTCGTACGAGCAGTACTTC. Translated: CASSPSPGGSYEQYF.

V is TRBV7-9 and J is TRBJ1-5; D call uncertain. The CDR3 spans 14 residues. V shed 3 bases and J shed 2 bases, with 8 bases lying between them. Germline assignment: CDR1 SEHNR and CDR2 FQNEAQ (reference sequence). The CDR3 region has the DNA TGTGCCAGCAGCTTCGAGGGAGGCAATCAGCCCCAGCATTTT. This sequence encodes CASSFEGGNQPQHF.

CDR3 DNA sequence: TGTGCCAGCAGCCCGCGCGGGACGACCGAAGAGACCCAGTACTTC. It encodes CASSPRGTTEETQYF. This rearrangement joins TRBV11-3 to TRBJ2-5, with D perhaps matching TRBD2 (6 bases). This CDR3 contains 15 residues. The germline V gene has CDR1 SGHNT and CDR2 YENEEA. The V and J ends lost 5 bases and 3 bases respectively, with 16 bases between them. The whole variable domain, filled in from reference TRBV11-3 and TRBJ2-5, reads EAGVVQSPRYKIIEKKQPVAFWCNPISGHNTLYWYLQNLGQGPELLIRYENEEAVDDSQLPKDRFSAERLKGVDSTLKIQPAELGDSAVYLCASSPRGTTEETQYFGPGTRLLVL.

V and J are TRBV6-1 and TRBJ1-5; D perhaps matches TRBD1 (6 bases). The germline V gene encodes CDR1 MNHNS and CDR2 SASEGT. Trimming took 1 base from V and 7 from J, leaving 17 bases between them. This CDR3 spans 16 amino acids. The chain's CDR3 is CASSEGGFRGGQPQHF. The CDR3 DNA is TGTGCCAGCAGTGAAGGGGGCTTCAGGGGCGGGCAGCCCCAGCATTTT.

CDR3 region: CASSQLQGIPYGYTF. In DNA, the CDR3 is TGCGCCAGCAGCCAATTACAGGGGATCCCCTATGGCTACACCTTC. The V gene is TRBV4-1, the J gene TRBJ1-2, with 7 bases fitting TRBD1. This CDR3 comprises 15 residues. V dropped 2 bases and J dropped 4; count of bases not matched to a gene: 7. The germline V gene has CDR1 MGHRA and CDR2 YSYEKL.

This clone was seen just once. V is TRBV25-1 and J is TRBJ2-1, with TRBD2 matching over 15 bases. There are 16 residues in the CDR3. Looked up from germline, CDR1 is MGHDK and CDR2 is SYGVNS. V gave up 6 bases and J gave up 9 bases; unmatched junction bases: 9. The CDR3 nucleotides read TGTGCCAGCAGCCCCCCAGGACTAGCGGGAGGGGGTGAGCAGTTCTTC. This codes for CASSPPGLAGGGEQFF.

This chain joins TRBV11-2 and TRBJ2-3; 7 bases map to TRBD2. The CDR3 runs to 13 residues. Germline CDR1 reads SGHAT; CDR2 reads FQNNGV. Trimming removed 3 bases from V and 6 bases from J; junction bases left unmatched: 3. The CDR3: CASSLGGDDTQYF. The CDR3 region has the DNA TGTGCCAGCAGCTTGGGGGGGGACGATACGCAGTATTTT.

V gene TRBV2 combines with J gene TRBJ2-7; TRBD1 agrees at 10 bases. The germline V gene encodes CDR1 SNHLY and CDR2 FYNNEI. The length of the CDR3 is 13 residues. V lost 8 bases and J lost 5; bases outside the gene matches: 6. The CDR3 sequence is CASSGTGAHEQYF. The CDR3 nucleotides read TGTGCCAGCTCTGGGACAGGGGCCCACGAGCAGTACTTC.

This chain connects TRBV30 to TRBJ1-1, with D uncertain. Germline values: CDR1 GTSNPN, CDR2 SVGIG (reference sequence). The V end lost 2 bases, the J end lost 0 bases, and 13 bases lay between the germline ends. This CDR3 is 15 amino acids long. CDR3 DNA sequence: TGTGCCTGGAGTCGAGCAGGCCAAATGAACACTGAAGCTTTCTTT. The encoded protein is CAWSRAGQMNTEAFF.

V gene TRBV27 combines with J gene TRBJ1-1; D is unresolved. Germline V lookup: CDR1 MNHEY, CDR2 SMNVEV (reference sequence). V was pared by 8 bases and J by 2 bases, with 6 bases between. This CDR3 is 11 amino acids long. CDR3 bases: TGTGCCAGCGGAGTTAACACTGAAGCTTTCTTT. It specifies CASGVNTEAFF.

V is TRBV12-3 or TRBV12-4 and J is TRBJ1-3; 8 nucleotides agree with TRBD1. This CDR3 spans 13 amino acids. V shed 8 bases and J 2 bases; nucleotides not matched to a gene: 2. CDR3 sequence reads: CASRTGPGNTIYF. The CDR3 region has the DNA TGTGCCAGCCGGACAGGGCCTGGAAACACCATATATTTT.

The V call is TRBV11-3, the J call TRBJ2-3; D is ambiguous. This CDR3 comprises 14 residues. Trimming left V 1 base short and J 6 bases short, with 11 bases between. Germline V gene data show CDR1 as SGHNT and CDR2 as YENEEA. CDR3 in amino acids: CASSLVGGTDTQYF. The CDR3 DNA reads as TGTGCCAGCAGCTTAGTAGGCGGTACCGATACGCAGTATTTT.

V and J are TRBV4-1 and TRBJ1-2; 9 nucleotides agree with TRBD1. The CDR3 extends over 17 amino acids. Germline loops: CDR1 MGHRA, CDR2 YSYEKL. V lost 4 bases to trimming and J lost 6 bases; unmatched junction nucleotides: 15. This CDR3 is CASSPGGQGETWDGYTF. The CDR3 DNA sequence: TGCGCCAGCAGCCCCGGGGGACAGGGCGAAACTTGGGATGGCTACACCTTC.

This clone was recorded once. The genes are TRBV5-8 and TRBJ2-7, with 8 bases matching TRBD1. Germline V gene data show CDR1 as SGHTS and CDR2 as YDEGEE. This CDR3 is built from 14 residues. Germline trimming cut 4 bases from V and 5 bases from J; bases unmatched to any gene: 8. CDR3 nucleotide sequence: TGTGCCAGCAGCGGGACGGACAGGGAGCACGAGCAGTACTTC. It encodes CASSGTDREHEQYF.

The chain uses TRBV18 and TRBJ2-5, with 13 positions matching TRBD2. The junction had 6 bases not matched to a gene; V was cut back by 3 bases and J by 2 bases. CDR1 is KGHSH, CDR2 LQKENI, per germline. The CDR3 covers 17 residues. This chain's CDR3 is CASSPARLAGGQETQYF. CDR3 coding DNA: TGTGCCAGCTCACCTGCTCGACTAGCGGGGGGACAAGAGACCCAGTACTTC.

The rearrangement uses TRBV18 and TRBJ1-2; tentative D call: TRBD1 (5 bases). Trimming pared 3 bases from V and 4 bases from J, leaving 6 bases between. The germline gives CDR1 KGHSH, CDR2 LQKENI. This CDR3 is 12 amino acids long. CDR3 nucleotide sequence: TGTGCCAGCTCACCCGGGGGCTATGGCTACACCTTC. Translated: CASSPGGYGYTF.

This sequence joins TRBV20-1 and TRBJ1-3, with unresolved D. This CDR3 is built from 13 residues. The germline V and J ends were trimmed by 3 bases and 1 base, with 7 bases remaining between them. Looked up from germline, CDR1 is DFQATT and CDR2 is SNEGSKA (reference sequence). CDR3 coding DNA: TGCAGTGCTAGTCCGGGATCTGGAAACACCATATATTTT. It is translated as CSASPGSGNTIYF.

CDR3 DNA: TGTGCCAGCAGCCAAGAGCCTAGCGGAACGCAGTATTTT. Amino acid sequence: CASSQEPSGTQYF. This chain uses TRBV3-1 (or the pseudogene TRBV3-2) with TRBJ2-3; 7 bases match TRBD2. Germline-derived CDR1 and CDR2 are LGHDT and YNNKEL (reference sequence). Trimming cost V 0 bases and J 9 bases; bases outside gene matches: 3. This CDR3 is built from 13 residues.

The rearrangement uses TRBV10-2 and TRBJ2-3, with no clear D. CDR1 WSHSY and CDR2 SAAADI come from the germline V gene. The germline V and J ends were trimmed by 4 bases and 3 bases, with 2 bases remaining between them. The CDR3 loop spans 11 amino acids. The CDR3 region is CASSATDTQYF. CDR3 in DNA: TGCGCCAGCAGTGCAACAGATACGCAGTATTTT.

The genes are TRBV19 and TRBJ2-7, with D perhaps TRBD1 (6 bases). Trimming removed 6 bases at V and 3 bases at J, with 18 bases between. Germline-derived CDR1 and CDR2 are LNHDA and SQIVND (reference sequence). The CDR3 is 15 residues long. DNA for the CDR3: TGTGCCAGTAGCCGTAGATCACAGGGCCTCTACGAGCAGTACTTC. It translates to CASSRRSQGLYEQYF.